The 21 T cell receptor beta chains given below trace back to one sample, sequenced in a study of cytomegalovirus exposure and HLA in healthy donors. 60 Vbeta and 13 Jbeta primers were used in PCR. The method was immunoSEQ multiplex PCR; TCRdb's version includes in-frame clones alone and lacks a portion of them. The sample has about 150,000 clones, approximately 81% seen once. The sample taken for sequencing was PBMCs. Receptor source: a man younger than 35 in good health and CMV-seronegative.

The rearrangement joins TRBV7-9 to TRBJ2-7, with 16 positions matching TRBD2. J lost 4 bases, V lost 5 bases, and 11 bases had no gene match. There are 18 residues in the CDR3. Germline V gene sequence: CDR1 SEHNR, CDR2 FQNEAQ (reference sequence). For the CDR3, the DNA is TGTGCCAGCAGCGACCCCTCCGGGACTAGCGGGAGGGTTTACGAGCAGTACTTC. Protein sequence: CASSDPSGTSGRVYEQYF.

The rearrangement uses TRBV11-2 and TRBJ2-7, with D possibly TRBD1 on 6 matching bases. The CDR3 runs to 14 residues. Germline loops: CDR1 SGHAT, CDR2 FQNNGV. V was pared by 4 bases and J by 3 bases, with 13 bases between. This CDR3 is CASSSPRGVYEQYF. CDR3 nucleotide sequence: TGTGCCAGCAGCTCTCCCAGGGGCGTCTACGAGCAGTACTTC.

The V and J genes are TRBV5-4 and TRBJ2-1; maybe TRBD1 (6 bases). Germline-derived CDR1 and CDR2 are SGHNT and YYREEE (reference sequence). The CDR3 has 16 amino acids. Trimming left V 4 bases short and J 5 bases short, with 19 bases between. Here the CDR3 reads CASSPRGGQQDNEQFF. The DNA of the CDR3 is TGTGCCAGCAGCCCGAGGGGCGGACAGCAGGACAATGAGCAGTTCTTC.

This clone showed up just once. The chain has TRBV19 and TRBJ2-7; the D gene is possibly TRBD2 (5 bases). Germline V CDR1 and CDR2: LNHDA, SQIVND (reference sequence). The V end lost 6 bases, the J end lost 1 base, and 7 bases lay between the germline ends. This CDR3 contains 12 residues. The CDR3 bases are TGTGCCAGTAGCAGCGGTTCCTACGAGCAGTACTTC. It yields the protein CASSSGSYEQYF.

This clone was detected only a few times. The chain recombines TRBV2 with TRBJ2-1; 10 positions agree with TRBD1. The ends lost 7 bases at V and 7 bases at J; junction bases unmatched: 7. Germline V CDR1 and CDR2: SNHLY, FYNNEI. The CDR3 is 14 amino acids. In DNA form, the CDR3 reads TGTGCCAGCAACCCCGGGACAGGGGTAAATGAGCAGTTCTTC. Protein sequence: CASNPGTGVNEQFF.

The chain employs TRBV7-9 and TRBJ2-1; 9 positions agree with TRBD1. With 4 bases clipped from V and 12 bases from J, the junction kept 13 bases outside the gene matches. Germline-derived CDR1 and CDR2 are SEHNR and FQNEAQ (reference sequence). The CDR3 is made up of 15 amino acids. CDR3 protein: CASSSLPAQTGGQFF. The CDR3 DNA reads as TGTGCCAGCAGCTCCCTCCCGGCCCAGACAGGGGGGCAGTTCTTC.

V usage is TRBV4-1 and J usage is TRBJ1-2; D remains unclear. Germline assignment: CDR1 MGHRA and CDR2 YSYEKL. The length of the CDR3 is 14 residues. V gave up 0 bases and J gave up 8 bases, with 13 bases separating them. The CDR3 sequence is CASSQDPPSGGYTF. As DNA, the CDR3 is TGCGCCAGCAGCCAAGATCCGCCTTCCGGGGGCTACACCTTC.

This chain connects TRBV19 to TRBJ1-1; D uncertain. V dropped 6 bases and J dropped 0 bases, with 14 bases sitting between them. The V gene's germline CDR1 is LNHDA and CDR2 SQIVND (reference sequence). This CDR3 has 15 residues. The CDR3 sequence is CASRGRNTVNTEAFF. In DNA form, the CDR3 reads TGTGCCAGTAGGGGGAGGAACACCGTGAACACTGAAGCTTTCTTT.

This rearrangement joins TRBV5-6 to TRBJ2-5, with TRBD2 identical over 13 bases. Germline V gene sequence: CDR1 SGHDT, CDR2 YYEEEE. CDR3 size: 16 residues. The ends lost 2 bases at V and 1 base at J; junction bases unmatched: 2. CDR3 nucleotide sequence: TGTGCCAGCAGCTTTCGGACTAGCGGGAGCCAAGAGACCCAGTACTTC. Encoded protein: CASSFRTSGSQETQYF.

The chain has TRBV7-6 and TRBJ2-1; D gene ambiguous. The CDR3 consists of 13 residues. Germline CDR1 reads SGHVS; CDR2 reads FNYEAQ. V was pared by 5 bases and J by 8 bases, with 13 bases between. The CDR3 loop reads CASSQEWADEQFF. The CDR3 nucleotides are TGTGCCAGCAGCCAAGAGTGGGCCGATGAGCAGTTCTTC.

This chain joins TRBV10-3 and TRBJ2-7; 8 nucleotides match TRBD2. The V and J ends lost 7 bases and 6 bases, in that order; junction bases with no gene match: 8. CDR1 is ENHRY, CDR2 SYGVKD, per germline. The CDR3 runs 13 residues. CDR3 sequence reads: CAITPGGAAEQYF. CDR3 bases: TGTGCCATCACCCCCGGGGGGGCGGCCGAGCAGTACTTC.

This chain uses TRBV2 with TRBJ2-1; 12 nucleotides align to TRBD2. The CDR3 sequence is 16 residues long. V trimming: 3 bases; J trimming: 8 bases; junction bases outside the gene matches: 8. The V gene's germline CDR1 is SNHLY and CDR2 FYNNEI. The CDR3 nucleotides read TGTGCCAGCAGTGAGTGGCTAGCGGGAGGGCAAGATGAGCAGTTCTTC. Its protein product is CASSEWLAGGQDEQFF.

This clone has only one observation. The chain has TRBV10-3 and TRBJ2-5; 8 bases match TRBD2. Germline CDR1 is ENHRY and CDR2 is SYGVKD. The CDR3 covers 13 residues. Trimming cost V 5 bases and J 1 base; bases outside gene matches: 0. The CDR3 loop is CAISLAGQETQYF. Written as DNA, the CDR3 is TGTGCCATCAGTCTAGCGGGCCAAGAGACCCAGTACTTC.

The V call is TRBV23-1, the J call TRBJ2-3; the D is unclear. TRBV23-1 is an open reading frame, and its role is uncertain. Trimming took off 7 bases at V and 4 bases at J, with 12 bases between the two ends. The CDR3 is made up of 13 amino acids. The CDR3 sequence: CASIQRVADTQYF. For the CDR3, the DNA is TGCGCCAGCATCCAACGAGTGGCAGATACGCAGTATTTT.

This sequence joins TRBV5-6 and TRBJ1-2; D perhaps matches TRBD1 (6 bases). CDR1 is SGHDT and CDR2 is YYEEEE in the germline V gene. CDR3 size: 14 residues. Trimming cost V 4 bases and J 4 bases, with 14 bases left between them. The CDR3 protein is CASSQAGDGYGYTF. The CDR3 DNA reads as TGTGCCAGCAGCCAAGCAGGGGACGGCTATGGCTACACCTTC. The variable domain in full, with the rest retrieved from reference TRBV5-6 and TRBJ1-2, is DAGVTQSPTHLIKTRGQQVTLRCSPKSGHDTVSWYQQALGQGPQFIFQYYEEEERQRGNFPDRFSGHQFPNYSSELNVNALLLGDSALYLCASSQAGDGYGYTFGSGTRLTVV.

The chain uses TRBV19 and TRBJ2-5; D may be TRBD1 (7 bases). Looked up from germline, CDR1 is LNHDA and CDR2 is SQIVND (reference sequence). CDR3 size: 16 residues. V shed 7 bases and J shed 4 bases, with 22 bases lying between them. For the CDR3, the DNA is TGTGCCAGTACCCCCCGCGGAGGGGGCCTCGGAGAGACCCAGTACTTC. Encoded protein: CASTPRGGGLGETQYF.

This chain links TRBV27 with TRBJ2-2; 8 nucleotides match TRBD1. CDR3 length: 15 residues. The trim removed 4 bases at V and 3 bases at J, leaving 4 bases unmatched. Looked up from germline, CDR1 is MNHEY and CDR2 is SMNVEV (reference sequence). The CDR3 coding sequence is TGTGCCAGCAGTTCGGACAGGGAACACACCGGGGAGCTGTTTTTT. Translated: CASSSDREHTGELFF.

This clone turned up a few times. Other nucleotide sequences from this sample produce the same CDR3. The V call is TRBV27, the J call TRBJ2-1; the D gene is possibly TRBD2 (6 bases). Trimming took 2 bases from V and 3 from J, leaving 8 bases between them. There are 14 residues in the CDR3. The germline CDR1 and CDR2 sequences are MNHEY and SMNVEV (reference sequence). The CDR3 DNA reads TGTGCCAGCAGTTTAACGGGACTCTACAATGAGCAGTTCTTC. This sequence encodes CASSLTGLYNEQFF.

This sequence joins TRBV4-1 and TRBJ2-3, with TRBD2 matching 10 bases. Germline V gene data show CDR1 as MGHRA and CDR2 as YSYEKL. This CDR3 has 16 amino acids. Losses at the gene ends were 1 base for V and 5 bases for J; bases not matched to a gene: 6. The CDR3: CASSQGLAGVGDTQYF. DNA for the CDR3: TGCGCCAGCAGCCAAGGGCTAGCGGGAGTCGGAGATACGCAGTATTTT.

The genes are TRBV15 and TRBJ1-4; D is unclear. This CDR3 region has 14 residues. CDR1 and CDR2 from the germline V gene are LNHNV and YYDKDF (reference sequence). Trimming cost V 3 bases and J 4 bases, with 9 bases left between them. The DNA of the CDR3 is TGTGCCACCAGCAGCCGGAGAGATAATGAAAAACTGTTTTTT. This sequence encodes CATSSRRDNEKLFF.

The J gene is TRBJ2-5, the V gene TRBV7-8; 8 nucleotides line up with TRBD2. Germline-derived CDR1 and CDR2 are SGHVS and FQNEAQ. The CDR3 has 18 amino acids. V was pared by 4 bases and J by 5 bases, with 18 bases of the junction left unmatched. This chain's CDR3 is CASSSRLTGRAAGETQYF. The CDR3 DNA reads TGTGCCAGCAGCTCCCGGCTCACCGGGAGGGCCGCGGGGGAGACCCAGTACTTC.